These T cell receptor beta chains were read from a single sample in a study of blood T cell repertoires in COVID-19. Profiling relied on immunoSEQ multiplex PCR, and the TCRdb table lists in-frame clones only, not all of them. The top ten clones hold approximately 40% of a sample with tens of thousands of clones, roughly 80% of them seen once. Material: peripheral blood. The receptors stem from a man older than 75 with acute or convalescent COVID-19. Both conserved end residues are part of each CDR3. Fields, in order: J gene, clone size, D gene, V gene, CDR3 DNA, CDR3 protein. The D gene is left open where the match is weak. Size values are once, few and many counts, or a class for expanded clones, and some rows have none.

J: TRBJ1-2
size: few
D: TRBD1
V: TRBV2
DNA: TGTGCCTGCCGGGACAGGGGGCTCGGGGGCTACACCTTC
CDR3: CACRDRGLGGYTF

J: TRBJ2-2
size: few
D: TRBD2
V: TRBV29-1
DNA: TGCAGCGCCCGGACTAGCGGCCTCACCGGGGAGCTGTTTTTT
CDR3: CSARTSGLTGELFF

J: TRBJ2-5
size: .
D: TRBD2
V: TRBV29-1
DNA: TGCAGCGCCCTTGGACTAGTAGGCGCCGAGACCCAGTACTTC
CDR3: CSALGLVGAETQYF

J: TRBJ2-5
size: .
D: TRBD2
V: TRBV19
DNA: TGTGCCAGTAGTGGACCGGGACTAGCGGGATTTGGGGCCCAGTACTTC
CDR3: CASSGPGLAGFGAQYF

J: TRBJ2-1
size: .
D: .
V: TRBV12-3/TRBV12-4
DNA: TGTGCCAGCAGCTGGGCATCCTACAATGAGCAGTTCTTC
CDR3: CASSWASYNEQFF

J: TRBJ1-2
size: .
D: TRBD1
V: TRBV27
DNA: TGTGCCAGCAGTTTAGGACAGGGCCCCTATGGCTACACCTTC
CDR3: CASSLGQGPYGYTF

J: TRBJ2-2
size: .
D: TRBD1
V: TRBV11-2
DNA: TGTGCCAGCAACCCGGGACAGGGGGCCGTCGGGGAGCTGTTTTTT
CDR3: CASNPGQGAVGELFF

J: TRBJ2-1
size: .
D: TRBD2
V: TRBV28
DNA: TGTGCCAGCAGTTTAATGGCTAGCGGAAACAATGAGCAGTTCTTC
CDR3: CASSLMASGNNEQFF

J: TRBJ1-4
size: .
D: .
V: TRBV6-5
DNA: TGTGCCAGCAGCCCCTTAGAAGCAACTAATGAAAAACTGTTTTTT
CDR3: CASSPLEATNEKLFF

J: TRBJ2-7
size: .
D: TRBD1
V: TRBV5-1
DNA: TGCGCCAGCAGTCAAGGGACAGGGGGAAGAGAGCAGTACTTC
CDR3: CASSQGTGGREQYF

J: TRBJ1-2
size: once
D: .
V: TRBV7-8
DNA: TGTGCCAGCAGCCTAGACAGGCGTGCGGGCTACACCTTC
CDR3: CASSLDRRAGYTF

J: TRBJ2-3
size: .
D: TRBD2
V: TRBV7-3
DNA: TGTGCCAGCAGCTCTAGCGGGGGGGGCGCAGATACGCAGTATTTT
CDR3: CASSSSGGGADTQYF

J: TRBJ1-2
size: .
D: .
V: TRBV15
DNA: TGTGCCACCAGCCCCAGGGCTAACTATGGCTACACCTTC
CDR3: CATSPRANYGYTF

J: TRBJ1-3
size: .
D: .
V: TRBV18
DNA: TGTGCCAGCTCACTGTCGGGGAGCTCTGGAAACACCATATATTTT
CDR3: CASSLSGSSGNTIYF

J: TRBJ2-1
size: .
D: TRBD1
V: TRBV3-1/TRBV3-2
DNA: TGTGCCAGCAGCCGCGGGACAGGAGACTACAATGAGCAGTTCTTC
CDR3: CASSRGTGDYNEQFF

J: TRBJ1-4
size: .
D: TRBD1
V: TRBV10-3
DNA: TGTGCCACCGGGGACAGGGCCCGAACTAATGAAAAACTGTTTTTT
CDR3: CATGDRARTNEKLFF

J: TRBJ2-1
size: .
D: .
V: TRBV5-1
DNA: TGCGCCAGCAGCTTGGAGTTCCAGGGGAATGAGCAGTTCTTC
CDR3: CASSLEFQGNEQFF

J: TRBJ1-1
size: .
D: .
V: TRBV4-3
DNA: TGCGCCAGCAGCCAAGCGGGGGTGGGGGGAGTGAACACTGAAGCTTTCTTT
CDR3: CASSQAGVGGVNTEAFF

J: TRBJ1-2
size: few
D: .
V: TRBV19
DNA: TGTGCCAGTAGTATAGGGCAGGCGAGCTATGGCTACACCTTC
CDR3: CASSIGQASYGYTF

J: TRBJ2-3
size: .
D: TRBD2
V: TRBV5-1
DNA: TGCGCCAGCAGCCCACTAGCGGGGAACACAGATACGCAGTATTTT
CDR3: CASSPLAGNTDTQYF

J: TRBJ1-2
size: .
D: .
V: TRBV5-1
DNA: TGCGCCAGCAGCTTGGGACAGTTCTCCTATGGCTACACCTTC
CDR3: CASSLGQFSYGYTF

J: TRBJ1-5
size: .
D: .
V: TRBV4-1
DNA: TGCGCCAGCAGCCAAGATGGGCAGGGTAAACAGCCCCAGCATTTT
CDR3: CASSQDGQGKQPQHF

J: TRBJ2-2
size: .
D: .
V: TRBV7-3
DNA: TGTGCCAGCAGCTTAAGAGCCGGGGACAATGGGGCCGGGGAGCTGTTTTTT
CDR3: CASSLRAGDNGAGELFF

J: TRBJ1-1
size: .
D: .
V: TRBV19
DNA: TGTGCCAGTAGTTATACAGGAATGAACACTGAAGCTTTCTTT
CDR3: CASSYTGMNTEAFF

J: TRBJ2-7
size: few
D: TRBD2
V: TRBV7-9
DNA: TGTGCCAGCAGCATTAGCGGGAGAGAAGGTGAGCAGTACTTC
CDR3: CASSISGREGEQYF

J: TRBJ1-6
size: few
D: .
V: TRBV27
DNA: TGTGCCAGCAGTTTATATGAGGGACTCTATAATTCACCCCTCCACTTT
CDR3: CASSLYEGLYNSPLHF

J: TRBJ2-1
size: .
D: TRBD2
V: TRBV9
DNA: TGTGCCAGCAGCGTAGCAAGCGGGAAGCTCAATGAGCAGTTCTTC
CDR3: CASSVASGKLNEQFF

J: TRBJ2-7
size: .
D: .
V: TRBV18
DNA: TGTGCCAGCTCCACTCTAAGAGGCAGTGAAGGCATACGCGAGCAGTACTTC
CDR3: CASSTLRGSEGIREQYF